Below, 10 T cell receptor beta chains from the same sample are listed, as sequenced in a study of blood T cell repertoires in COVID-19. Measured with immunoSEQ multiplex PCR; TCRdb has only the in-frame clones, and not every one. The sample has about 220,000 clones, 75% to 90% seen once. The sequencing input was peripheral blood. These receptors were taken from a young woman who had recovered from COVID-19.

The chain couples TRBV10-3 to TRBJ2-3; no clear D gene. Germline V gives CDR1 ENHRY, CDR2 SYGVKD. The CDR3 totals 13 residues. V gave up 8 bases and J gave up 0 bases, with 9 bases separating them. The CDR3 loop is CAISLSSTDTQYF. DNA of the CDR3: TGTGCCATCTCCCTCTCTAGCACAGATACGCAGTATTTT.

This clone was seen a few times. In the same sample, other DNA sequences code for this CDR3. The chain carries TRBV4-1 and TRBJ2-7, with TRBD2 matching over 7 bases. Germline V gives CDR1 MGHRA, CDR2 YSYEKL. Trimming removed 0 bases from V and 1 base from J; junction bases left unmatched: 3. The CDR3 runs to 15 residues. The CDR3 reads CASSQDPAGSYEQYF. CDR3 sequence (DNA): TGCGCCAGCAGCCAAGATCCAGCGGGGTCCTACGAGCAGTACTTC.

The chain joins TRBV19 to TRBJ1-6; 7 bases match TRBD1. CDR3 length equals 16 residues. V lost 6 bases, J lost 7 bases, and 12 bases stayed unmatched. Per germline, CDR1 LNHDA and CDR2 SQIVND (reference sequence). CDR3 loop: CASSARPGTANSPLHF. CDR3 sequence (DNA): TGTGCCAGTAGCGCCCGGCCCGGGACAGCAAATTCACCCCTCCACTTT.

The J gene is TRBJ1-2, the V gene TRBV27; 8 nucleotides line up with TRBD1. The CDR3 totals 14 residues. V lost 11 bases to trimming and J lost 3 bases; unmatched junction nucleotides: 11. Germline values: CDR1 MNHEY, CDR2 SMNVEV (reference sequence). CDR3 residues: CASSEQGGHYGYTF. DNA for the CDR3: TGTGCCTCCAGCGAACAGGGGGGGCACTATGGCTACACCTTC.

This chain links TRBV28 with TRBJ2-2, with TRBD2 identical over 8 bases. CDR1 MDHEN and CDR2 SYDVKM come from the germline V gene. The CDR3 loop spans 15 amino acids. Germline trimming cut 8 bases from V and 4 bases from J; bases unmatched to any gene: 9. In nucleotides, the CDR3 is TGTGCCAGCTGCGGTCCGGGGGGGTTCACCGGGGAGCTGTTTTTT. It specifies CASCGPGGFTGELFF.

This clone was seen once. The rearrangement links TRBV6-5 to TRBJ1-5, with TRBD1 matching over 7 bases. The CDR3 contains 15 residues. Germline V gene sequence: CDR1 MNHEY, CDR2 SVGAGI. Losses at the gene ends were 6 bases for V and 6 bases for J; bases not matched to a gene: 11. For the CDR3, the DNA is TGTGCCAGCAGGACTGACAGGGATGTTCGTCAGCCCCAGCATTTT. This sequence encodes CASRTDRDVRQPQHF.

The chain has TRBV2 and TRBJ1-2; no firm D call. Germline V gene lookup returns CDR1 SNHLY and CDR2 FYNNEI. The V and J ends lost 7 bases and 2 bases respectively, with 20 bases between them. This CDR3 has 16 amino acids. This CDR3 is CASIVSTLSLNYGYTF. The CDR3, as DNA: TGTGCCAGCATAGTGTCTACCCTCTCGCTCAACTATGGCTACACCTTC.

This clone was recorded once. V usage is TRBV11-2 and J usage is TRBJ1-4; D not certain. V dropped 6 bases and J dropped 1 base, with 12 bases sitting between them. CDR1 and CDR2 (germline): SGHAT, FQNNGV. The CDR3 is 15 residues long. The CDR3 loop reads CASSRQPGTNEKLFF. The CDR3, as DNA: TGTGCCAGCAGTCGGCAACCGGGAACTAATGAAAAACTGTTTTTT.

The chain combines TRBV30 with TRBJ2-5, with 7 bases fitting TRBD1. J lost 4 bases, V lost 1 base, and 3 bases had no gene match. The CDR3 contains 13 residues. CDR1 GTSNPN and CDR2 SVGIG come from the germline V gene (reference sequence). The chain's CDR3 is CAWSGAGGETQYF. The CDR3 region has the DNA TGTGCCTGGAGTGGAGCAGGGGGAGAGACCCAGTACTTC.

This chain connects TRBV19 to TRBJ2-3, with TRBD2 identical over 8 bases. The CDR3 loop spans 13 amino acids. The J segment lost 6 bases and the V segment lost 6 bases, leaving 5 bases of the junction unmatched. The V gene's germline CDR1 is LNHDA and CDR2 SQIVND (reference sequence). The CDR3 DNA is TGTGCCAGTAGGCGGGGGGCAGCCGATACGCAGTATTTT. Translated: CASRRGAADTQYF.